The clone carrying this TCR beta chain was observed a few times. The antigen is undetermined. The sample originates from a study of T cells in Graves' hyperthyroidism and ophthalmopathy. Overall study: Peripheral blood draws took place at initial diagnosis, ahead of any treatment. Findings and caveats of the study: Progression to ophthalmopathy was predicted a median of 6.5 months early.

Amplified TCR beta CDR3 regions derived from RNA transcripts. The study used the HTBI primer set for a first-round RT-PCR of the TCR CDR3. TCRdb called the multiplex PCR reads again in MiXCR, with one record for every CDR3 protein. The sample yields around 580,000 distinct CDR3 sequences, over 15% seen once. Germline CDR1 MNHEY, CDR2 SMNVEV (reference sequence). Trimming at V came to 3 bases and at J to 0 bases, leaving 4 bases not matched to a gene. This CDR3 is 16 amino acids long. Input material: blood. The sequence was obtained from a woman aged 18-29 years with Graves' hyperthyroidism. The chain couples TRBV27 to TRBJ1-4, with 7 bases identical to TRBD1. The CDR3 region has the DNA TGTGCCAGCAGTTTTAGGGGGCTCACAACTAATGAAAAACTGTTTTTT. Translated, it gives CASSFRGLTTNEKLFF.